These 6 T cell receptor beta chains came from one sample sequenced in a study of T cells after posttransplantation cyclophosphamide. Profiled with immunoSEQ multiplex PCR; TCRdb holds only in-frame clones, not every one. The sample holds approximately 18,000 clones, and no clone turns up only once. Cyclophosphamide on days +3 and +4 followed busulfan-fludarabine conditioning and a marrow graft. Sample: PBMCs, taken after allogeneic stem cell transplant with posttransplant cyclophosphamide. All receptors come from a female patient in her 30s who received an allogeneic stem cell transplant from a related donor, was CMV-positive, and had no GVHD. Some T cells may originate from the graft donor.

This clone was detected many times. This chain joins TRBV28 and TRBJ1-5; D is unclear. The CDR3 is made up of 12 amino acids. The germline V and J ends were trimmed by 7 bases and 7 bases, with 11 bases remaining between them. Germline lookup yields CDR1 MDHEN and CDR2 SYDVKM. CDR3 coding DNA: TGTGCCAGCAAGGCGGGTAGCCAGCCCCAGCATTTT. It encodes CASKAGSQPQHF.

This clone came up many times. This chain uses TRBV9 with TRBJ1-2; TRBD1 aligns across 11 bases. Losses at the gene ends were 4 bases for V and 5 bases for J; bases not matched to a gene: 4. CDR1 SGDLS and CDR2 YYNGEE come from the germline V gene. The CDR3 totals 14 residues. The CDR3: CASSPGDRGYGYTF. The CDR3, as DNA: TGTGCCAGCAGCCCCGGGGACAGGGGGTATGGCTACACCTTC.

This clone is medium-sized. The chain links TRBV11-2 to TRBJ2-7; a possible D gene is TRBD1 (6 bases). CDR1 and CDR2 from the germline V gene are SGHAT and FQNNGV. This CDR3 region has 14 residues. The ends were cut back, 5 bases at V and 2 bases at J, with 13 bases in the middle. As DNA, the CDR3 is TGTGCCAGCAGCCAGGGGTCAGTCACCTACGAGCAGTACTTC. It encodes CASSQGSVTYEQYF.

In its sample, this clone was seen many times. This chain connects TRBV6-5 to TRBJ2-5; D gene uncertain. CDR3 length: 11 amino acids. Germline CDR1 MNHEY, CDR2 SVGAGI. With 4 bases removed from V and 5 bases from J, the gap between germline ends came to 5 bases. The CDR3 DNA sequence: TGTGCCAGCAGTTCCGGGGAGACCCAGTACTTC. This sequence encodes CASSSGETQYF.

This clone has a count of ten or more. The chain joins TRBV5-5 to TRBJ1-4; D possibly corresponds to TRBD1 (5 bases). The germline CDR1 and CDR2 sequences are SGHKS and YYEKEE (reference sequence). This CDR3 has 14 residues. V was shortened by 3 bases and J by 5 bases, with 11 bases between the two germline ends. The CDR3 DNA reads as TGTGCCAGCAGCTGGGGGGGTATAAATGAAAAACTGTTTTTT. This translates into CASSWGGINEKLFF.

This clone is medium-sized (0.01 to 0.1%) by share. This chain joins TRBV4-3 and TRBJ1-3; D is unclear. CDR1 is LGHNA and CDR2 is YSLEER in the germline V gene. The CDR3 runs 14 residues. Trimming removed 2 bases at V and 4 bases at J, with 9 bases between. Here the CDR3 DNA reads TGCGCCAGCAGCCAAACGGAGGCGGGAAACACCATATATTTT. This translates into CASSQTEAGNTIYF.